This TCR beta chain appears in the sequencing data of a study of blood T cell repertoires in COVID-19. Profiling relied on immunoSEQ multiplex PCR, and the TCRdb table lists in-frame clones only, not all of them. Of about 210,000 clones in the sample, roughly 88% are singletons; the top ten hold over 2%. CDR1 SGHNT and CDR2 YENEEA come from the germline V gene. CDR3 length: 17 residues. With 1 base clipped from V and 2 bases from J, the junction kept 3 bases outside the gene matches. The source material was PBMCs or T cells enriched from blood (not recorded which). The chain joins TRBV11-3 to TRBJ2-3; TRBD2 matches at 13 bases. This clonotype was obtained from a woman aged 40 to 49 with acute COVID-19. CDR3 sequence reads: CASSLAGLAGDTDTQYF. The CDR3 nucleotides are TGTGCCAGCAGCTTAGCCGGACTAGCGGGAGACACAGATACGCAGTATTTT. The variable domain in full, with the rest retrieved from reference TRBV11-3 and TRBJ2-3, is EAGVVQSPRYKIIEKKQPVAFWCNPISGHNTLYWYLQNLGQGPELLIRYENEEAVDDSQLPKDRFSAERLKGVDSTLKIQPAELGDSAVYLCASSLAGLAGDTDTQYFGPGTRLTVL.